This entry concerns a single T cell receptor (beta chain). The antigen remains undetermined. The repertoire was sequenced with immunoSEQ multiplex PCR; TCRdb's copy has only in-frame clones and lacks some. The sample consists of tens of thousands of clones, 88% of them appearing once. There are 15 residues in the CDR3. Per the germline V gene, CDR1 is LGHNA and CDR2 is YNFKEQ. With 0 bases removed from V and 9 bases from J, the gap between germline ends came to 12 bases. This sample was taken from a study of OX40 agonist ivuxolimab in advanced cancers. Study results and limitations: Clonal expansion was seen in CD4+ and CD8+ blood T cells by week 6 at 0.1 to 3.0 mg/kg.

The receptor comes from an adult with an advanced solid tumor such as melanoma, head and neck, liver or kidney cancer. The rearrangement joins TRBV4-2 to TRBJ1-6; D unclear. The input for sequencing was CD4+ or CD8+ T cells sorted from blood, taken in a trial of the OX40 agonist ivuxolimab. The CDR3 coding sequence is TGTGCCAGCAGCCAAGAGTCCCGAGATAGTTCACCCCTCCACTTT. Amino acids: CASSQESRDSSPLHF.